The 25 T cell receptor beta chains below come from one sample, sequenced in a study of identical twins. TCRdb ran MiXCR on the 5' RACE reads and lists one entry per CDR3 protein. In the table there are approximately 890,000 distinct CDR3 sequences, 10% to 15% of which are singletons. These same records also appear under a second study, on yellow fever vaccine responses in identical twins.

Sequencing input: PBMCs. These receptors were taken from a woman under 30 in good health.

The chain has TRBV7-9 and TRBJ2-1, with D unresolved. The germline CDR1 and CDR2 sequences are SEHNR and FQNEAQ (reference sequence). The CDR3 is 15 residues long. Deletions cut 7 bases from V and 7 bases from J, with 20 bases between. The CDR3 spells CASTPQSRWANEQFF. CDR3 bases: TGTGCCAGCACCCCACAAAGTCGGTGGGCGAATGAGCAGTTCTTC.

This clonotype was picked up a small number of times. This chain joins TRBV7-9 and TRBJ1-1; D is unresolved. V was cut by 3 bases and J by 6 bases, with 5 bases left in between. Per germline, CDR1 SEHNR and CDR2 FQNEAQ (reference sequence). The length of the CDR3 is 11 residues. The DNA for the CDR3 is TGTGCCAGCAGCTTTGTCGCTGAAGCTTTCTTT. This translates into CASSFVAEAFF.

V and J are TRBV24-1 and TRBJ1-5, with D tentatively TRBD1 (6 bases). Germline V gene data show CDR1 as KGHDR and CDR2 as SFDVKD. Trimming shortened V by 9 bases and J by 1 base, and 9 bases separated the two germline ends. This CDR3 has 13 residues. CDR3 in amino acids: CATATGSNQPQHF. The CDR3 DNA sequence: TGTGCCACCGCTACAGGGAGCAATCAGCCCCAGCATTTT.

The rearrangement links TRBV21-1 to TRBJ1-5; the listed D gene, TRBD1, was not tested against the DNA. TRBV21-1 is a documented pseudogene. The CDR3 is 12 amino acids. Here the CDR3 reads CATPGSNQPQHF. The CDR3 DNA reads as TGTGCCACTCCGGGGAGCAATCAGCCCCAGCATTTT.

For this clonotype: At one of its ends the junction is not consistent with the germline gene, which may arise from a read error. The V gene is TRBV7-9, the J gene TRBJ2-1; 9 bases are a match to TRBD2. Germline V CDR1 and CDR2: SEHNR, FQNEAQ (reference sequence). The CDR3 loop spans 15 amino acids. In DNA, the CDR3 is TGTGCCACCAGCCCACCCGGCGGGAGGGAACAGGGGCAGTTCTTC. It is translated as CATSPPGGREQGQFF.

The CDR3 protein is CASSVEGHNSPLHF. The CDR3 DNA reads TGTGCCAGCAGTGTTGAGGGGCATAATTCACCCCTCCACTTT. This chain joins TRBV2 and TRBJ1-6, with D tentatively TRBD1 (5 bases). Germline V gene lookup returns CDR1 SNHLY and CDR2 FYNNEI. CDR3 length equals 14 residues. Trimming took off 4 bases at V and 5 bases at J, with 9 bases between the two ends. The entire variable domain, with the rest obtained from reference TRBV2 and TRBJ1-6, is as follows: EPEVTQTPSHQVTQMGQEVILRCVPISNHLYFYWYRQILGQKVEFLVSFYNNEISEKSEIFDDQFSVERPDGSNFTLKIRSTKLEDSAMYFCASSVEGHNSPLHFGNGTRLTVT.

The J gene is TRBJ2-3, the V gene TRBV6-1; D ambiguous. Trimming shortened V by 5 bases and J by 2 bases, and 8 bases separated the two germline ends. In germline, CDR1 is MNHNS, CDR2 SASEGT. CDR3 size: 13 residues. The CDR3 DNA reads TGTGCCAGCAGTCGCACACACACAGATACGCAGTATTTT. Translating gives CASSRTHTDTQYF.

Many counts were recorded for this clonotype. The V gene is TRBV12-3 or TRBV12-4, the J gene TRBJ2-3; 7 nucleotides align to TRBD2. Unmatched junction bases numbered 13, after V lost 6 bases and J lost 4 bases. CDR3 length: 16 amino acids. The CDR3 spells CASRLSGEGRADTQYF. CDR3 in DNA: TGTGCCAGCAGACTGTCGGGGGAGGGCCGCGCAGATACGCAGTATTTT.

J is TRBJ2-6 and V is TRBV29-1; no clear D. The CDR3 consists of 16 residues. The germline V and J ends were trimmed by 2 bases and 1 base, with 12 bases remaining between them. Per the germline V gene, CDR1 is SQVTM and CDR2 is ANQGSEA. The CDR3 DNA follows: TGCAGCGTTGAATACCAGGTTCAGTCTGGGGCCAACGTCCTGACTTTC. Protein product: CSVEYQVQSGANVLTF.

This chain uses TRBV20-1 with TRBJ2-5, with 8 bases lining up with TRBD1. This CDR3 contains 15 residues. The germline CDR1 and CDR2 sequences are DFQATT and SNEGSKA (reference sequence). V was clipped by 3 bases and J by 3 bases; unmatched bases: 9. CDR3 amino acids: CSARRMTGDKETQYF. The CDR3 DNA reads TGCAGTGCTAGGCGTATGACAGGGGATAAAGAGACCCAGTACTTC.

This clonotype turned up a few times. The CDR3 reads CASSRGLGDEKLFF. For the CDR3, the DNA is TGTGCCAGCAGCCGGGGCCTAGGAGACGAAAAACTGTTTTTT. The rearrangement links TRBV12-3 or TRBV12-4 to TRBJ1-4; D is possibly TRBD1 (5 bases). The CDR3 contains 14 residues. Trimming removed 6 bases from V and 8 bases from J, with 16 bases in between.

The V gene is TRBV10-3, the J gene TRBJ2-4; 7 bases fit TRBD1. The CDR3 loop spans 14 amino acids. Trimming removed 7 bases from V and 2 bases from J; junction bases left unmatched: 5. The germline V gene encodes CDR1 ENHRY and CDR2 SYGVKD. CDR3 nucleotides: TGTGCCATCAACCGACAGGGTCCCAAAAACATTCAGTACTTC. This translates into CAINRQGPKNIQYF.

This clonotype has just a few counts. The CDR3 loop reads CASSFRGGLQETQYF. CDR3 in DNA: TGTGCCAGCAGCTTCCGGGGAGGCTTGCAAGAGACCCAGTACTTC. V gene TRBV7-3 combines with J gene TRBJ2-5; tentative D call: TRBD2 (6 bases). The germline V gene encodes CDR1 SGHTA and CDR2 FQGTGA. Trimming removed 3 bases at V and 2 bases at J, with 13 bases between. This CDR3 is built from 15 residues. The entire variable domain, with the rest obtained from reference TRBV7-3 and TRBJ2-5, is as follows: GAGVSQTPSNKVTEKGKYVELRCDPISGHTALYWYRQSLGQGPEFLIYFQGTGAADDSGLPNDRFFAVRPEGSVSTLKIQRTERGDSAVYLCASSFRGGLQETQYFGPGTRLLVL.

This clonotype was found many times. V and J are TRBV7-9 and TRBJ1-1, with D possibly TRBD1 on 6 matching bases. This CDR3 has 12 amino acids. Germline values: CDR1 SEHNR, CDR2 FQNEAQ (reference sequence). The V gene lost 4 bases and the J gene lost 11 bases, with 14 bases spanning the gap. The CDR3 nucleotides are TGTGCCAGCAGCTCGCTCGGGACAAGGGCTTTCTTT. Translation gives CASSSLGTRAFF. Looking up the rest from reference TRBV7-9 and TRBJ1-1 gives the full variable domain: DTGVSQNPRHKITKRGQNVTFRCDPISEHNRLYWYRQTLGQGPEFLTYFQNEAQLEKSRLLSDRFSAERPKGSFSTLEIQRTEQGDSAMYLCASSSLGTRAFFGQGTRLTVV.

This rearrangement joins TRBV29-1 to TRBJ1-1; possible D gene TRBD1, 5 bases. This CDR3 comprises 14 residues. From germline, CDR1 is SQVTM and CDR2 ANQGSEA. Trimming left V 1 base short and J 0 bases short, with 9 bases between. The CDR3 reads CSVEVGGVNTEAFF. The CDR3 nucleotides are TGCAGCGTTGAAGTCGGAGGGGTGAACACTGAAGCTTTCTTT.

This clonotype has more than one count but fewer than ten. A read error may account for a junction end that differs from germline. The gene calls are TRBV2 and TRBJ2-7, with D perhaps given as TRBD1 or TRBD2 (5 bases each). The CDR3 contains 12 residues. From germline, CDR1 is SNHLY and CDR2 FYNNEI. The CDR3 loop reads CASRPGRTKAHF. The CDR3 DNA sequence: TGTGCCAGCAGACCGGGACGGACCAAGGCGCACTTC.

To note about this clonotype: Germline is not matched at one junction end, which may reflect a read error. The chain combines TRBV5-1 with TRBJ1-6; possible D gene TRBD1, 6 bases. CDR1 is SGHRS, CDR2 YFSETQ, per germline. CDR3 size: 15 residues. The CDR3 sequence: CPSSLEYRAGSPLHF. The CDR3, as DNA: TGCCCCAGCAGCTTGGAGTACAGGGCCGGTTCACCCCTCCACTTT.

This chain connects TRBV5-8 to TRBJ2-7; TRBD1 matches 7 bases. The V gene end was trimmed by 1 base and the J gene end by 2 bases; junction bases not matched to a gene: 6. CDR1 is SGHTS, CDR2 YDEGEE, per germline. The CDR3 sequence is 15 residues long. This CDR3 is CASSLTGELTYEQYF. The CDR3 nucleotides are TGTGCCAGCAGCTTGACAGGGGAACTAACCTACGAGCAGTACTTC.

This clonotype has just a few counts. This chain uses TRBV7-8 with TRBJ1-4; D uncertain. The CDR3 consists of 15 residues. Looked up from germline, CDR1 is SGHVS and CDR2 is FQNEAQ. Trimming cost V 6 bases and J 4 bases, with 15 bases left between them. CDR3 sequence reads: CASRTRVNSNEKLFF. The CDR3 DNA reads TGTGCCAGCAGAACGAGGGTGAATAGTAATGAAAAACTGTTTTTT.

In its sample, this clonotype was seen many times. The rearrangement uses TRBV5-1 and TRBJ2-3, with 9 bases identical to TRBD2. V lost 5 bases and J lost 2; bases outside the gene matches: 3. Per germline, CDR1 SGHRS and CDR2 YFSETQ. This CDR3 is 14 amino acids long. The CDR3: CASRLAGLTDTQYF. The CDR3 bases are TGCGCCAGCAGGCTAGCGGGGCTCACAGATACGCAGTATTTT.

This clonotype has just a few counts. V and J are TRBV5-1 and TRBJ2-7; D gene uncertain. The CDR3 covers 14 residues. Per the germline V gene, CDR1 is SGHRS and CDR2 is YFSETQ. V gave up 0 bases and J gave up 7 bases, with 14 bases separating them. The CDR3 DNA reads TGCGCCAGCAGCTTGGTCGGACCACTTAGTGAGCAGTACTTC. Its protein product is CASSLVGPLSEQYF.

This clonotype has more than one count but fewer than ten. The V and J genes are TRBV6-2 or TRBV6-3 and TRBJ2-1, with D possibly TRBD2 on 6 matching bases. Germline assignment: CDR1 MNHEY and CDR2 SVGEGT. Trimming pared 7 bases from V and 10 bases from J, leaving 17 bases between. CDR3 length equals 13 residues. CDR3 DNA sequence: TGTGCCAGCACCGGGCTGGTTGGGGGGGAGCAGTTCTTC. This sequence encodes CASTGLVGGEQFF.

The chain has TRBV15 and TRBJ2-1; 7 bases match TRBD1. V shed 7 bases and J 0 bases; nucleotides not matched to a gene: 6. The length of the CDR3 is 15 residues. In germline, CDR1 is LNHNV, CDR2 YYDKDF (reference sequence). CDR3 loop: CATKTTGDSYNEQFF. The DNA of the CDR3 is TGTGCCACCAAGACAACAGGGGACTCCTACAATGAGCAGTTCTTC. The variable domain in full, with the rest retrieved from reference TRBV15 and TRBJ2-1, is DAMVIQNPRYQVTQFGKPVTLSCSQTLNHNVMYWYQQKSSQAPKLLFHYYDKDFNNEADTPDNFQSRRPNTSFCFLDIRSPGLGDTAMYLCATKTTGDSYNEQFFGPGTRLTVL.

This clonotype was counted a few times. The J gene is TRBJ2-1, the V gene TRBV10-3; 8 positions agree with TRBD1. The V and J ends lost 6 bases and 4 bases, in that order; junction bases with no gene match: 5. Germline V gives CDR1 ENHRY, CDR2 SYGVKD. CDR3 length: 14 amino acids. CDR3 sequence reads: CAIRAGTGYNEQFF. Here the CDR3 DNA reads TGTGCCATCAGGGCCGGGACAGGATACAATGAGCAGTTCTTC.

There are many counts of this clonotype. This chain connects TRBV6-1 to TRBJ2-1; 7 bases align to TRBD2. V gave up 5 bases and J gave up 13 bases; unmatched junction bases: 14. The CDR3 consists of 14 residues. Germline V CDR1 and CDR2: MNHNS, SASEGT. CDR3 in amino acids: CASSRGGSEAPQFF. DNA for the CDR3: TGTGCCAGCAGTCGAGGCGGGAGTGAGGCCCCCCAGTTCTTC.